Shown below are 7 T cell receptor beta chains from a single sample sequenced in a study of blood T cell repertoires in COVID-19. The protocol was immunoSEQ multiplex PCR, while the TCRdb copy is restricted to in-frame clones and leaves out a portion. This table holds about 260,000 clones, 70% to 90% found once. Specimen: peripheral blood. These receptors were taken from an older woman with COVID-19, enrolled during active disease.

The rearrangement uses TRBV5-1 and TRBJ2-7, with D maybe TRBD2 (6 bases). The CDR3 has 13 amino acids. V gave up 3 bases and J gave up 6 bases, with 13 bases separating them. CDR1 is SGHRS, CDR2 YFSETQ, per germline. The CDR3, as DNA: TGCGCCAGCAGCTGGGGTCCGGAGGGCGAGCAGTACTTC. Its translation is CASSWGPEGEQYF.

The rearrangement uses TRBV28 and TRBJ1-2; possible D gene TRBD1, 6 bases. Trimming cost V 6 bases and J 8 bases, with 16 bases left between them. Germline loops: CDR1 MDHEN, CDR2 SYDVKM. The length of the CDR3 is 13 residues. This chain's CDR3 is CASRLGAGGGYTF. The CDR3 DNA sequence: TGTGCCAGCAGATTGGGGGCAGGAGGAGGCTACACCTTC.

This rearrangement joins TRBV19 to TRBJ2-7; 7 nucleotides align to TRBD1. CDR1 and CDR2 from the germline V gene are LNHDA and SQIVND (reference sequence). The length of the CDR3 is 15 residues. Trimming took 7 bases from V and 3 from J; bases not matched to a gene: 12. The CDR3 DNA is TGTGCCAGTAACCCAGGGGGAGCGTCGGGCTACGAGCAGTACTTC. It encodes CASNPGGASGYEQYF. The variable domain in full, with the rest retrieved from reference TRBV19 and TRBJ2-7, is DGGITQSPKYLFRKEGQNVTLSCEQNLNHDAMYWYRQDPGQGLRLIYYSQIVNDFQKGDIAEGYSVSREKKESFPLTVTSAQKNPTAFYLCASNPGGASGYEQYFGPGTRLTVT.

The chain links TRBV5-1 to TRBJ2-5; 16 nucleotides match TRBD2. Germline CDR1 SGHRS, CDR2 YFSETQ. Trimming removed 4 bases from V and 0 bases from J; junction bases left unmatched: 9. This CDR3 spans 19 amino acids. CDR3 region: CASSTGTSGRAGDQETQYF. The CDR3 region has the DNA TGCGCCAGCAGCACCGGGACTAGCGGGAGGGCCGGGGACCAAGAGACCCAGTACTTC.

V and J are TRBV28 and TRBJ2-6; D remains unclear. V was cut by 2 bases and J by 2 bases, with 7 bases left in between. Germline lookup yields CDR1 MDHEN and CDR2 SYDVKM. This CDR3 is 15 amino acids long. The CDR3 DNA reads as TGTGCCAGCAGTTTAGGGCGCGCTGGGGCCAACGTCCTGACTTTC. Its protein is CASSLGRAGANVLTF.

The genes are TRBV3-1 (or the pseudogene TRBV3-2) and TRBJ1-1; D is undetermined. V was shortened by 0 bases and J by 4 bases, with 12 bases between the two germline ends. The length of the CDR3 is 15 residues. The V gene's germline CDR1 is LGHDT and CDR2 YNNKEL (reference sequence). CDR3 loop: CASSQEGSEGTEAFF. CDR3 DNA sequence: TGTGCCAGCAGCCAAGAAGGCTCTGAGGGCACTGAAGCTTTCTTT.

This sequence joins TRBV3-1 (or the pseudogene TRBV3-2) and TRBJ1-4; D may be TRBD1 (6 bases). The CDR3 contains 14 residues. Germline V gene sequence: CDR1 LGHDT, CDR2 YNNKEL (reference sequence). The ends were cut back, 6 bases at V and 7 bases at J, with 15 bases in the middle. Here the CDR3 reads CASREQGRGEKLFF. CDR3 DNA: TGTGCCAGCAGGGAACAGGGACGGGGTGAAAAACTGTTTTTT.